This TCR beta chain was documented in a study of blood T cell repertoires in COVID-19. Study at large: The United States, Italy and Spain were the sources of the acute and convalescent COVID-19 samples. PBMCs, B-cell-depleted T cells, or T cells provided the cDNA or gDNA that made up the material.

This CDR3 region has 16 residues. Trimming cost V 5 bases and J 0 bases, with 14 bases left between them. Germline V gives CDR1 SGHAT, CDR2 FQNNGV. Original processing methods: Researchers report that nucleated cell counts were estimated from reference gene primer amplification. Method: immunoSEQ multiplex PCR; TCRdb's copy keeps in-frame clones and lacks some. V and J calls and clone size are those listed in that table; D and trimming were worked out from the DNA. Of over 150,000 clones listed, about 86% are singletons. The sample holds a few counts of this clone. This receptor was taken from a man in his forties or fifties with active or convalescent COVID-19. The chain has TRBV11-2 and TRBJ1-3, with D unclear. What was sequenced was peripheral blood. The CDR3, as DNA: TGTGCCAGCAGCCTCTACGACTGGATCTCTGGAAACACCATATATTTT. Translating gives CASSLYDWISGNTIYF.